This T cell receptor beta chain was captured by sequencing in a study of cytomegalovirus exposure and HLA in healthy donors. Findings and limits, study-wide: A few V segments could not be told apart, such as TRBV6-2 and TRBV6-3, and were left out.

Unmatched junction bases numbered 14, after V lost 3 bases and J lost 2 bases. Germline-derived CDR1 and CDR2 are MDHEN and SYDVKM. The CDR3 runs to 18 residues. A multiplex PCR was run with 60 Vbeta primers and 13 Jbeta primers. Profiled with immunoSEQ multiplex PCR; TCRdb holds only in-frame clones, not every one. The sample lists around 160,000 clones, 73% occurring once. As regards this clone: Its specificity is not known.

Sequencing input: PBMCs. This chain joins TRBV28 and TRBJ2-5, with TRBD2 matching over 8 bases. The receptor was isolated from a woman aged 18-29 years in good health and CMV-seronegative. CDR3 DNA: TGTGCCAGCAGTTTGCCCCGGGGTAGCGGGGTACCTCAAGAGACCCAGTACTTC. It yields the protein CASSLPRGSGVPQETQYF.